This TCR beta chain derives from a study of blood T cell repertoires in COVID-19. Study background: Samples representing acute and convalescent COVID-19 were sourced from the United States, Italy and Spain. In each case, the material was cDNA or gDNA derived from T cells, B-cell-depleted T cells, or PBMCs.

Unmatched junction bases numbered 4, after V lost 4 bases and J lost 2 bases. CDR3 size: 15 residues. CDR1 is SEHNR, CDR2 FQNEAQ, per germline (reference sequence). Original data processing: From reference gene primer amplification, estimates of nucleated cell counts were derived. The repertoire was sequenced with immunoSEQ multiplex PCR; TCRdb's copy has only in-frame clones and lacks some. The V and J calls and clone size were taken over from that table, and D and trimming were inferred from the DNA. Of some 430,000 clones listed, about 90% were seen once; the top ten hold 0.6%. Clinical histories supplied by participants themselves formed the basis of cohort assignment.

This TCR came from a man between 18 and 29 years old who had recovered from COVID-19. The material sequenced was PBMCs or T cells enriched from blood (not recorded which). The rearrangement uses TRBV7-9 and TRBJ2-7; 11 positions agree with TRBD2. CDR3 residues: CASSSYSGRAYEQYF. The CDR3 DNA sequence: TGTGCCAGCAGCTCATATAGCGGGAGGGCCTACGAGCAGTACTTC.